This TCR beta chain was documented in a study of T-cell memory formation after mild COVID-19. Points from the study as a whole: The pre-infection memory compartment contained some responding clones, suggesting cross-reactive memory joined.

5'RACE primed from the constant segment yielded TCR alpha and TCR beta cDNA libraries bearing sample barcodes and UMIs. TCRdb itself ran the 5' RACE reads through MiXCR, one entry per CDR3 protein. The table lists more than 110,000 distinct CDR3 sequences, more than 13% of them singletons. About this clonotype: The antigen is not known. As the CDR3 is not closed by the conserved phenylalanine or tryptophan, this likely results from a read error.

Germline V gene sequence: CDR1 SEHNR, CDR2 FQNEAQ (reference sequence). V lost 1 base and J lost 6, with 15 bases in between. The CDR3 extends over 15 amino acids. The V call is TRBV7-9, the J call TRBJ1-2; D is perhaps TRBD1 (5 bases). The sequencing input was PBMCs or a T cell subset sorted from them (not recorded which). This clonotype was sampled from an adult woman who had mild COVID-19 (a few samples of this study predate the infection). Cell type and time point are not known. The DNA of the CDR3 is TGTGCCAGCAGCTTAGTGGAAGGGGCAGAAAATGGCTACACCTTA. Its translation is CASSLVEGAENGYTL.